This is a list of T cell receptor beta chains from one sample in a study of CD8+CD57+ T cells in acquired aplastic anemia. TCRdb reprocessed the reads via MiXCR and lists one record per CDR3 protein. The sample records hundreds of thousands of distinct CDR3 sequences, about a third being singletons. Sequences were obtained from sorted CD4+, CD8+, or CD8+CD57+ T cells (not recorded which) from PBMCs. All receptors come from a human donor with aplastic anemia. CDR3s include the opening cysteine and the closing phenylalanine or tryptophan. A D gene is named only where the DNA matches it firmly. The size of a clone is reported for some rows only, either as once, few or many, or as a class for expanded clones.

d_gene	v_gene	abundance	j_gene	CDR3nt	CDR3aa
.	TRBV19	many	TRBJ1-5	TGTGCCAGTAGTATCGGGGGCGGGGGGAGCAATCAGCCCCAGCATTTT	CASSIGGGGSNQPQHF
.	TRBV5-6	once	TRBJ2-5	TGTGCCAGCAGCTTGGCTCGGACCCAGTACTTC	CASSLARTQYF
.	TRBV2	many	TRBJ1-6	TGTGCCACCACATGGGACTCCTATAATTCACCCCTCCACTTT	CATTWDSYNSPLHF
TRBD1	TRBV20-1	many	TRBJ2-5	TGCAGTGCTAGACGTACAGGGGGCGCGATCGCCAGGGAGACCCAGTACTTC	CSARRTGGAIARETQYF
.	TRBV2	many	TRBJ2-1	TGTGCCAGCAGCCTCAACAATGAGCAGTTCTTC	CASSLNNEQFF
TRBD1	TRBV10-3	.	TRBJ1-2	TGTGCCAGCAGTCAAAGGACAGGTTCTGACTATGGCTACACCTTC	CASSQRTGSDYGYTF
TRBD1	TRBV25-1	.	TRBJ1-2	TGTGCCAGCCAGGGGGTGGACAGGGGGCTGGATGGCTACACCTTC	CASQGVDRGLDGYTF
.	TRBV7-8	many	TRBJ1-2	TGTGCCAGCAGCCAGGAGGGGCTGAACTATGGCTACACCTTC	CASSQEGLNYGYTF
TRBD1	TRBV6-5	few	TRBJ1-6	TGTGCCAGCAGTTACTCACAGGGGGCTTCACCCCTCCACTTT	CASSYSQGASPLHF
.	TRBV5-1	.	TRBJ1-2	TGCGCCAGCAGCTTGGAGTTGTCGGGGGGCTACACCTTC	CASSLELSGGYTF
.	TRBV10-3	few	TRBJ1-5	TGTGCCAGCAGTGAGTGGGAGGTGAGCAATCAGCCCCAGCATTTT	CASSEWEVSNQPQHF
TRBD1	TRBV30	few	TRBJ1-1	TGTGCCTGTGGGACAGGGTATGACACTGAAGCTTTCTTT	CACGTGYDTEAFF
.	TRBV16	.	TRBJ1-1	TGTGCCAGCAGCCAAGATACGGGGACTGAAGCTTTCTTT	CASSQDTGTEAFF
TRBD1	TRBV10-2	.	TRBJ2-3	TGCGCCAGCACTGCTGGACAGGGGGCAGATACGCAGTATTTT	CASTAGQGADTQYF
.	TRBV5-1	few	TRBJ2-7	TGCGCCAGCAGCTGGTCTTCGCCTACACGTCCGTCCTACGAGCAGTACTTC	CASSWSSPTRPSYEQYF
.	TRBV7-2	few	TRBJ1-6	TGTGCCAGCAGCTATGGACCGAATTCACCCCTCCACTTT	CASSYGPNSPLHF
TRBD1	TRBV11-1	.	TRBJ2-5	TGTGCCAGCGTCCCGGACAGGGGGCTTCCAAGAGATGAGACCCAGTACTTC	CASVPDRGLPRDETQYF
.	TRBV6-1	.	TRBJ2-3	TGTGCCAGCAGCCGGGGCCAGGGACAAACCAGCACAGATACGCAGTATTTT	CASSRGQGQTSTDTQYF
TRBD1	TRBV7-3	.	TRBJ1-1	TGTGCCAGCAGCTCGGGACAGGGGAGGTCTGAAGCTTTCTTT	CASSSGQGRSEAFF
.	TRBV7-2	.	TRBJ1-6	TGTGCCAGCAGTTTGTGGCAGGGCTATAATTCACCCCTCCACTTT	CASSLWQGYNSPLHF
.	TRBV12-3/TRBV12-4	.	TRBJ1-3	TGTGCCAGCAGTTTTAGTTTCTGGGACGTAGGAAACACCATATATTTT	CASSFSFWDVGNTIYF
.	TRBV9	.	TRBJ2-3	TGTGCCAGCTCACTGACTCTCACAGGGAGAGATACGCAGTATTTT	CASSLTLTGRDTQYF
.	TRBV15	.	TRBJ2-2	TGTGCCAGCAGCTTCGGGACCAAGCAGGGGGAGCTGTTTTTT	CASSFGTKQGELFF
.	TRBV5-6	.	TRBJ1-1	TGTGCCAGCAGCTTGACCCAAATACCTGAAGCTTTCTTT	CASSLTQIPEAFF
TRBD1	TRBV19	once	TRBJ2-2	TGTGCCAGTAGTATCCGGACAGGGGGCTCCGGGGAGCTGTTTTTT	CASSIRTGGSGELFF
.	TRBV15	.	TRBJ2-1	TGTGCCACCAGCAGAGGAGACGGCAATGAGCAGTTCTTC	CATSRGDGNEQFF
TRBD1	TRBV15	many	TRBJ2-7	TGTGCCACCAGCAGAGATGGGGAACAGGGGTTACTCTACGAGCAGTACTTC	CATSRDGEQGLLYEQYF
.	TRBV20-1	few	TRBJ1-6	TGCAGGGCCGGGTACGGGAGCTCCTATAATTCACCCCTCCACTTT	CRAGYGSSYNSPLHF
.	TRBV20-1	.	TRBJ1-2	TGCAGTGCTAGAGATCTCGGGGGCGGGGGGCGATCACCTTCTAACTATGGCTACACCTTC	CSARDLGGGGRSPSNYGYTF
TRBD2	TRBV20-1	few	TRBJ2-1	TGCAGTGCTACCCGTATAGCGGGAGGGCCATCCAATGAGCAGTTCTTC	CSATRIAGGPSNEQFF
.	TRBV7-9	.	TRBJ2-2	TGTGCCAGCGATCGGGGAACGACCGGGGAGCTGTTTTTT	CASDRGTTGELFF
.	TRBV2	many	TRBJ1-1	TGTGCCAGCAGTGACCGCCCAGGGAACACTGAAGCTTTCTTT	CASSDRPGNTEAFF
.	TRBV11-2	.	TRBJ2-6	TGTGCCAGCAGCTCAGGAAAAGCAGGCAGATCTGGGGCCAACGTCCTGACTTTC	CASSSGKAGRSGANVLTF
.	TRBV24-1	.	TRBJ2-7	TGTGCCACCAGTGATTGGCGGCAGTACTTC	CATSDWRQYF
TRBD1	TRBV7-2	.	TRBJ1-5	TGTGCCAGCAGCACGGGACAGGCCCAGCCCCAGCATTTT	CASSTGQAQPQHF
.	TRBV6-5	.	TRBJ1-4	TGTGCCAGCAGTTACTCCTCAGGGTCTAATGAAAAACTGTTTTTT	CASSYSSGSNEKLFF
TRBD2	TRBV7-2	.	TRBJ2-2	TGTGCCAGCAGCAATCAAGGCGGGGGGCGTGGCGGGGAGCTGTTTTTT	CASSNQGGGRGGELFF
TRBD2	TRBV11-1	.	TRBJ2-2	TGTGCCAGCAGCTTGGAGCGGGGCAGCCGGACCGGGGAGCTGTTTTTT	CASSLERGSRTGELFF
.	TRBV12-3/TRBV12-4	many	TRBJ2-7	TGTGCCAGCAGTTTGGCTGGGGAGAAATACGAGCAGTACTTC	CASSLAGEKYEQYF
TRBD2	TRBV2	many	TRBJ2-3	TGTGCCATCTTGGCGGGAGAGGCAGATACGCAGTATTTT	CAILAGEADTQYF
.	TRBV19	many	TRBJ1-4	TGTGCCAGTAGTATCAACAGACAGGATGAAAAACTGTTTTTT	CASSINRQDEKLFF
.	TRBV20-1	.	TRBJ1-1	TGCAGTGCTAGGGCTATCCCGGCGGGAACTGAAGCTCTCTTT	CSARAIPAGTEALF
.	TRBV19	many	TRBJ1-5	TGTGCCAGTAGTACGGACGGTGGCAATCAGCCCCAGCATTTT	CASSTDGGNQPQHF
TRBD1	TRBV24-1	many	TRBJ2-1	TGTGCCACCAGTGGGGGACAGGACCCATGGGGCAATGAGCAGTTCTTC	CATSGGQDPWGNEQFF
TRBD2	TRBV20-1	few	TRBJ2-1	TGCAGTGCTTTCCGGGGCGGGGCGGGAGGTTCGAATGAGCAGTTCTTC	CSAFRGGAGGSNEQFF
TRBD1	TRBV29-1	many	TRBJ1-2	TGCAGCGTTGATAGGGACAGGGGTTATGGCTACACCTTC	CSVDRDRGYGYTF
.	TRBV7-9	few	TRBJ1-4	TGTGCCAGCAGCGGCAGGGGCGGGGAAAAACTGTTTTTT	CASSGRGGEKLFF
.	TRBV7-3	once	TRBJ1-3	TGTGCCAGCAGCCTCGTTGTCTCTGGAAACACCATATATTTT	CASSLVVSGNTIYF
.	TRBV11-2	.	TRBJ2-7	TGTGCCAGCAGGAAAGACATAAACTACGAGCAGTACTTC	CASRKDINYEQYF